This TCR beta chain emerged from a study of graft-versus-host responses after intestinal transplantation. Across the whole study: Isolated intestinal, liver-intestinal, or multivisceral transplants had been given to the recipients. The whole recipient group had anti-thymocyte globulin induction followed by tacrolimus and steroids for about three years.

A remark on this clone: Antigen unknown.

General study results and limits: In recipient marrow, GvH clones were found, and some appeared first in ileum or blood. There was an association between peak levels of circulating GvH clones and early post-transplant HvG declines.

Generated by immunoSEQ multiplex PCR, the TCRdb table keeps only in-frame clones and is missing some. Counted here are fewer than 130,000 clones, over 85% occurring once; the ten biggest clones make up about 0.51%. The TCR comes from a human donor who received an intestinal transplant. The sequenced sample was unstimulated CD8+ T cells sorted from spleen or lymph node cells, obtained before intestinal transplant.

The CDR3 DNA sequence: TGTGCCAGCAGTTACTCCGGGGTTGGGGAGCAGTTCTTC. As protein: CASSYSGVGEQFF. The chain combines TRBV6-5 with TRBJ2-1; TRBD2 might be the D (5 bases). The germline V gene has CDR1 MNHEY and CDR2 SVGAGI. The CDR3 is 13 amino acids. The V end was cut by 0 bases, the J end by 10 bases, with 10 bases between.